These T cell receptor beta chains were read from a single sample in a study of spatial heterogeneity in lung cancer. Each CDR3 protein gets one entry after TCRdb re-called the 5' RACE reads with MiXCR. The table includes over 45,000 distinct CDR3 sequences, 12% detected once. The specimen was PBMCs, collected at follow-up. The receptors originated from a male donor with early-stage non-small cell lung cancer. The CDR3 runs from the conserved cysteine through the conserved F or W. The order of the fields is V gene, D gene, clone size, J gene, CDR3 DNA, CDR3 protein. The D gene is left open where the match is weak. Clone size is shown for a subset of rows, as once, few, many or a class of expanded clone.

v_gene: TRBV18
d_gene: -
abundance: many
j_gene: TRBJ1-1
CDR3nt: TGTGCCAGCTCACGGACTTCTCAGAACACTGAAGCTTTCTTT
CDR3aa: CASSRTSQNTEAFF

v_gene: TRBV27
d_gene: -
abundance: -
j_gene: TRBJ2-1
CDR3nt: TGTGTCAGCAGTTTGCGGGGGCCCGTGGGGCACAATGAGCAGTTCTTC
CDR3aa: CVSSLRGPVGHNEQFF

v_gene: TRBV6-6
d_gene: TRBD2
abundance: many
j_gene: TRBJ2-7
CDR3nt: TGTGCCAGCGGAGCCGAGCATTCTAGCGGGAGCTACGAGCAGTACTTC
CDR3aa: CASGAEHSSGSYEQYF

v_gene: TRBV12-3/TRBV12-4
d_gene: -
abundance: -
j_gene: TRBJ1-5
CDR3nt: TGTGCCAGCAGTTATAACGGGGAGCAGCCCCAGCATTTT
CDR3aa: CASSYNGEQPQHF

v_gene: TRBV3-2
d_gene: -
abundance: few
j_gene: TRBJ2-2
CDR3nt: TGTGCCAGCAGCCAGGCAAGCCCGTTAGTAACCGGGGAGCTGTTTTTT
CDR3aa: CASSQASPLVTGELFF

v_gene: TRBV30
d_gene: -
abundance: few
j_gene: TRBJ2-3
CDR3nt: TGTGCCTGGAGTTCACAGGGAAGTGATACGCAGTATTTT
CDR3aa: CAWSSQGSDTQYF

v_gene: TRBV7-2
d_gene: -
abundance: few
j_gene: TRBJ1-6
CDR3nt: TGTGCCAGCAGCGAAGGCCCGAGCTCCTATAATTCACCCCTCCACTTT
CDR3aa: CASSEGPSSYNSPLHF

v_gene: TRBV7-6
d_gene: TRBD2
abundance: few
j_gene: TRBJ2-3
CDR3nt: TGTGCCAGCAGCCCCCTGACTAGCGGCACAGATACGCAGTATTTT
CDR3aa: CASSPLTSGTDTQYF

v_gene: TRBV12-5
d_gene: -
abundance: -
j_gene: TRBJ2-3
CDR3nt: TGTGCTAGTGTGGGGACCGTCACAGATACGCAGTATTTT
CDR3aa: CASVGTVTDTQYF

v_gene: TRBV12-3/TRBV12-4
d_gene: -
abundance: many
j_gene: TRBJ2-2
CDR3nt: TGTGCCAGCAGTTTCGGGCGGAACACCGGGGAGCTGTTTTTT
CDR3aa: CASSFGRNTGELFF

v_gene: TRBV7-6
d_gene: TRBD1
abundance: many
j_gene: TRBJ1-5
CDR3nt: TGTGCCAGCAGCGTGGGACAGGGCAATCAGCCCCAGCATTTT
CDR3aa: CASSVGQGNQPQHF

v_gene: TRBV14
d_gene: -
abundance: few
j_gene: TRBJ2-7
CDR3nt: TGTGCCAGCAGCCAAGATGGGCCCAAGCAGTACTTC
CDR3aa: CASSQDGPKQYF

v_gene: TRBV7-3
d_gene: -
abundance: few
j_gene: TRBJ2-7
CDR3nt: TGTGCCAGCAGCCACGGGGGGCCATACGAGCAGTACTTC
CDR3aa: CASSHGGPYEQYF

v_gene: TRBV11-3
d_gene: TRBD2
abundance: few
j_gene: TRBJ2-1
CDR3nt: TGTGCCAGCAGCGGGGGGGCCTACAATGAGCAGTTCTTC
CDR3aa: CASSGGAYNEQFF

v_gene: TRBV28
d_gene: -
abundance: many
j_gene: TRBJ2-7
CDR3nt: TGTGCCAGCAGTGGGAGGGGGGCAGTCTACGAGCAGTACTTC
CDR3aa: CASSGRGAVYEQYF

v_gene: TRBV20-1
d_gene: TRBD1
abundance: few
j_gene: TRBJ2-7
CDR3nt: TGCAGTGCCGGACAGGGGAACGAGCAGTACTTC
CDR3aa: CSAGQGNEQYF

v_gene: TRBV7-3
d_gene: TRBD2
abundance: -
j_gene: TRBJ2-1
CDR3nt: TGTGCCAGCAGCTCGGGACTAGGGAATGAGCAGTTCTTC
CDR3aa: CASSSGLGNEQFF

v_gene: TRBV4-2
d_gene: -
abundance: many
j_gene: TRBJ2-7
CDR3nt: TGTGCCAGCAGCCCACAACATGAAACAGGGCAAAGCTCCTACGAGCAGTACTTC
CDR3aa: CASSPQHETGQSSYEQYF

v_gene: TRBV7-9
d_gene: TRBD2
abundance: -
j_gene: TRBJ2-1
CDR3nt: TGTGCCAGCAGCTCTAGCGGGGGTTCCTACAATGAGCAGTTCTTC
CDR3aa: CASSSSGGSYNEQFF

v_gene: TRBV6-2/TRBV6-3
d_gene: -
abundance: many
j_gene: TRBJ1-5
CDR3nt: TGTGCCAGCAGTTACGTCGGGGGGAGGAATCAGCCCCAGCATTTT
CDR3aa: CASSYVGGRNQPQHF

v_gene: TRBV2
d_gene: -
abundance: many
j_gene: TRBJ1-1
CDR3nt: TGTGCCAGCAGTCCCCGACAGAGTGAAGCTTTCTTT
CDR3aa: CASSPRQSEAFF

v_gene: TRBV5-4
d_gene: -
abundance: many
j_gene: TRBJ1-2
CDR3nt: TGTGCCAGCAGCTTGGGGCGGACAGAGATATATGGCTACACCTTC
CDR3aa: CASSLGRTEIYGYTF

v_gene: TRBV28
d_gene: -
abundance: few
j_gene: TRBJ1-2
CDR3nt: TGTGCCAGCAGCTCCCCGGGAGGAGGCTACACCTTC
CDR3aa: CASSSPGGGYTF

v_gene: TRBV5-1
d_gene: TRBD2
abundance: few
j_gene: TRBJ2-3
CDR3nt: TGCGCCAGCAGCTTGGCCCGGGGTCCAGCGGGGGCCCCAGATACGCAGTATTTT
CDR3aa: CASSLARGPAGAPDTQYF

v_gene: TRBV29-1
d_gene: -
abundance: many
j_gene: TRBJ2-5
CDR3nt: TGCAGCGTTCTCGGCCGGTACCAAGAGACCCAGTACTTC
CDR3aa: CSVLGRYQETQYF

v_gene: TRBV20-1
d_gene: -
abundance: many
j_gene: TRBJ1-6
CDR3nt: TGCAGTGCTAGGAGACAGAGTCAATCGGATTCACCCCTCCACTTT
CDR3aa: CSARRQSQSDSPLHF

v_gene: TRBV18
d_gene: -
abundance: -
j_gene: TRBJ1-4
CDR3nt: TGTGCCAGCTCACCCTTAGACATTACAACTAATGAAAAACTGTTTTTT
CDR3aa: CASSPLDITTNEKLFF

v_gene: TRBV7-9
d_gene: -
abundance: many
j_gene: TRBJ1-6
CDR3nt: TGTGCCAGCAGCTGGGAAGACGTACGAAATTCACCCCTCCACTTT
CDR3aa: CASSWEDVRNSPLHF

v_gene: TRBV7-2
d_gene: -
abundance: few
j_gene: TRBJ2-1
CDR3nt: TGTGCCAGCAGCCCTCGAGGGACGAGGTACAATGAGCAGTTCTTC
CDR3aa: CASSPRGTRYNEQFF

v_gene: TRBV11-3
d_gene: -
abundance: many
j_gene: TRBJ2-1
CDR3nt: TGTGCCAGCAGCTTAGAAGATAATGAGCAGTTCTTC
CDR3aa: CASSLEDNEQFF

v_gene: TRBV14
d_gene: TRBD1
abundance: -
j_gene: TRBJ2-7
CDR3nt: TGTGCCAGCAGCCAAGACCCTCGGACAGGGTTCTCCTACGAGCAGTACTTC
CDR3aa: CASSQDPRTGFSYEQYF

v_gene: TRBV5-1
d_gene: TRBD1
abundance: few
j_gene: TRBJ2-7
CDR3nt: TGCGCCAGCAGTCACAGGGGGTACCCCTACGAGCAGTACTTC
CDR3aa: CASSHRGYPYEQYF

v_gene: TRBV29-1
d_gene: -
abundance: many
j_gene: TRBJ2-7
CDR3nt: TGCAGCGTTGGGCAGACCTACGAGCAGTACTTC
CDR3aa: CSVGQTYEQYF

v_gene: TRBV5-1
d_gene: TRBD2
abundance: few
j_gene: TRBJ2-3
CDR3nt: TGCGCCAGCAGCTTCCGGACTAGCCAATTTACAGATACGCAGTATTTT
CDR3aa: CASSFRTSQFTDTQYF

v_gene: TRBV7-9
d_gene: TRBD2
abundance: few
j_gene: TRBJ2-3
CDR3nt: TGTGCCAGCAGCTCAACTAGCGTCACAGATACGCAGTATTTT
CDR3aa: CASSSTSVTDTQYF

v_gene: TRBV6-2/TRBV6-3
d_gene: TRBD2
abundance: few
j_gene: TRBJ2-5
CDR3nt: TGTGCCAGCAGAGGACTAGCGGGGGGCCGACAAGAGACCCAGTACTTC
CDR3aa: CASRGLAGGRQETQYF

v_gene: TRBV7-2
d_gene: -
abundance: -
j_gene: TRBJ1-1
CDR3nt: TGTGCCAGCAGCACCCGACTTAACACTGAAGCTTTCTTT
CDR3aa: CASSTRLNTEAFF

v_gene: TRBV6-2/TRBV6-3
d_gene: -
abundance: many
j_gene: TRBJ1-1
CDR3nt: TGTGCCAGCGTCTACGGCCACCTGAGCACTGAAGCTTTCTTT
CDR3aa: CASVYGHLSTEAFF

v_gene: TRBV30
d_gene: -
abundance: many
j_gene: TRBJ1-1
CDR3nt: TGTGCCTGGAGTGTACAATGGGGGCGCTCCACTGAAGCTTTCTTT
CDR3aa: CAWSVQWGRSTEAFF

v_gene: TRBV5-1
d_gene: TRBD2
abundance: -
j_gene: TRBJ2-5
CDR3nt: TGCGCCAGCAGCTTGGCCGACCAGCGGGGTGAGACCCAGTACTTC
CDR3aa: CASSLADQRGETQYF

v_gene: TRBV18
d_gene: -
abundance: few
j_gene: TRBJ1-6
CDR3nt: TGTGCCAGCTCACCAGGGACAAATTATTCACCCCTCCACTTT
CDR3aa: CASSPGTNYSPLHF

v_gene: TRBV19
d_gene: -
abundance: -
j_gene: TRBJ2-7
CDR3nt: TGTGCCAGTAGTCCGACAGTGACAACGTACGAGCAGTACTTC
CDR3aa: CASSPTVTTYEQYF

v_gene: TRBV4-1
d_gene: TRBD2
abundance: many
j_gene: TRBJ2-5
CDR3nt: TGCGCCAGCAGCCAGTCGGGACTAGCGGGGCCTCAAGAGACCCAGTACTTC
CDR3aa: CASSQSGLAGPQETQYF